These 3 T cell receptor beta chains were sequenced from one sample in a study of low-dose radiotherapy and immunotherapy resistance in tumors (dated by TCRdb to between 2021 and 2024). The time point label on this specimen signifies: before trial treatment. The instrument was an Illumina HiSeq 2500. Superscript III and a set of TRAV- and TRBV-specific primers were used to synthesize first-strand cDNA, so that both TCRalpha and TCRbeta chains were covered. TCRs were amplified for 20 to 25 PCR cycles with Phusion, using a constant-region primer paired with the adapter attached to the V primers. The public reads were reanalyzed by TCRdb: fastp trimming at Q25, MiXCR alignment, in-frame beta chains only. Identical CDR3 proteins give one entry, which carries the most common genes and DNA. This sample gives 65,000 to 90,000 distinct CDR3 sequences in total; over 15% of them show up just once. The ten biggest clones cover more than 4.5% of the sample.

Sequenced here: PBMCs, sampled before treatment. These receptors were collected from a male donor with prostate cancer.

This clonotype was counted ten times or more. The chain joins TRBV9 to TRBJ2-3; 9 nucleotides line up with TRBD2. The CDR3 is 16 amino acids. CDR1 and CDR2 (germline): SGDLS, YYNGEE. J lost 6 bases, V lost 0 bases, and 8 bases had no gene match. The CDR3, as DNA: TGTGCCAGCAGCGTAGCCGCGGGAGGGCTTGCCGATACGCAGTATTTT. Amino acids: CASSVAAGGLADTQYF.

This clonotype came up once. It is likely a read error: a sequence one base away is far more abundant. V usage is TRBV20-1 and J usage is TRBJ2-7, with 11 bases lining up with TRBD2. Germline-derived CDR1 and CDR2 are DFQATT and SNEGSKA (reference sequence). The CDR3 is 15 residues long. The V gene end was trimmed by 3 bases and the J gene end by 7 bases; junction bases not matched to a gene: 11. CDR3 sequence (DNA): TGCAGTGCTAGTTCGGGACTAGCGGATCTAAATGAGCAGTACTTC. Residues: CSASSGLADLNEQYF.

This clonotype was recorded many times. This rearrangement joins TRBV3-1 to TRBJ1-5, with D hard to call. The germline V gene encodes CDR1 LGHDT and CDR2 YNNKEL (reference sequence). V gave up 2 bases and J gave up 4 bases, with 9 bases separating them. The CDR3 sequence is 14 residues long. The CDR3 bases are TGTGCCAGCAGCCAATCAAGCAGAAATCAGCCCCAGCATTTT. Protein product: CASSQSSRNQPQHF. Complete variable domain (other parts from reference TRBV3-1 and TRBJ1-5): DTAVSQTPKYLVTQMGNDKSIKCEQNLGHDTMYWYKQDSKKFLKIMFSYNNKELIINETVPNRFSPKSPDKAHLNLHINSLELGDSAVYFCASSQSSRNQPQHFGDGTRLSIL.